Below are 8 T cell receptor beta chains sequenced from a single sample in a study of identical twins. TCRdb independently ran MiXCR on the 5' RACE reads; one entry per CDR3 protein. Of 1.5 million to 2 million distinct CDR3 sequences listed, roughly 35% are singletons. The sequenced sample consisted of cord blood. The receptors shown here come from a newborn girl in good health.

This clonotype occurred a few times. CDR3 amino acids: CASSQDSPHSWDTDTQYF. The DNA of the CDR3 is TGCGCCAGCAGCCAAGATTCCCCCCATTCCTGGGACACAGATACGCAGTATTTT. The J gene is TRBJ2-3, the V gene TRBV4-1, with D unclear. The CDR3 length is 18 residues. V lost 0 bases and J 2 bases, leaving 18 bases between the germline ends. Germline loops: CDR1 MGHRA, CDR2 YSYEKL.

This clonotype was detected a few times. The rearrangement links TRBV6-5 to TRBJ2-7; TRBD1 aligns across 7 bases. Germline V lookup: CDR1 MNHEY, CDR2 SVGAGI. The CDR3 is made up of 12 amino acids. J lost 6 bases, V lost 6 bases, and 5 bases had no gene match. The CDR3 spells CASSTNRGEQYF. Written as DNA, the CDR3 is TGTGCCAGCAGCACGAACAGGGGCGAGCAGTACTTC.

The chain links TRBV10-3 to TRBJ1-1; unclear D gene. Germline V CDR1 and CDR2: ENHRY, SYGVKD. V shed 0 bases and J shed 4 bases, with 9 bases lying between them. The length of the CDR3 is 14 residues. The CDR3 DNA reads as TGTGCCATCAGTGAGTCCGGGTTAGTCACTGAAGCTTTCTTT. Translating gives CAISESGLVTEAFF.

The rearrangement joins TRBV7-2 to TRBJ2-1, with 8 bases lining up with TRBD2. Germline-derived CDR1 and CDR2 are SGHTA and FQGNSA. V lost 2 bases and J lost 2; bases outside the gene matches: 8. CDR3 length: 17 residues. The CDR3 DNA reads TGTGCCAGCAGCTTATTTCCGGGACTAGACCCCTACAATGAGCAGTTCTTC. It translates to CASSLFPGLDPYNEQFF. The full variable domain, in which reference TRBV7-2 and TRBJ2-1 provide the parts outside the CDR3, is GAGVSQSPSNKVTEKGKDVELRCDPISGHTALYWYRQSLGQGLEFLIYFQGNSAPDKSGLPSDRFSAERTGGSVSTLTIQRTQQEDSAVYLCASSLFPGLDPYNEQFFGPGTRLTVL.

This clonotype was seen repeatedly, ten times or more. V is TRBV5-1 and J is TRBJ2-7; 9 nucleotides agree with TRBD1. Germline values: CDR1 SGHRS, CDR2 YFSETQ. This CDR3 contains 14 residues. Unmatched junction bases numbered 2, after V lost 2 bases and J lost 2 bases. This chain's CDR3 is CASSFRTGAYEQYF. CDR3 in DNA: TGCGCCAGCAGCTTTCGGACAGGGGCCTACGAGCAGTACTTC.

V is TRBV28 and J is TRBJ1-1, with TRBD1 as a possible D gene (5 bases). CDR1 and CDR2 (germline): MDHEN, SYDVKM. With 5 bases removed from V and 1 base from J, the gap between germline ends came to 14 bases. The CDR3 loop spans 15 amino acids. The chain's CDR3 is CASSPLLGPNTEAFF. The CDR3 coding sequence is TGTGCCAGCAGTCCCCTATTGGGGCCGAACACTGAAGCTTTCTTT. Supplemented by reference TRBV28 and TRBJ1-1, the full variable domain reads DVKVTQSSRYLVKRTGEKVFLECVQDMDHENMFWYRQDPGLGLRLIYFSYDVKMKEKGDIPEGYSVSREKKERFSLILESASTNQTSMYLCASSPLLGPNTEAFFGQGTRLTVV.

The chain combines TRBV2 with TRBJ2-4, with D maybe TRBD1 (5 bases). Looked up from germline, CDR1 is SNHLY and CDR2 is FYNNEI. This CDR3 is built from 12 residues. Trimming stripped 4 bases from V and 13 bases from J, with 14 bases between. This CDR3 reads CASSGQGVGQYF. CDR3 nucleotides: TGTGCCAGCAGTGGTCAAGGGGTGGGACAGTACTTC.

This clonotype turned up a few times. The chain is built from TRBV18 and TRBJ1-1; possibly TRBD1 for D (6 bases). CDR1 KGHSH and CDR2 LQKENI come from the germline V gene. V was trimmed by 5 bases and J by 9 bases, leaving 19 bases between them. The CDR3 contains 14 residues. CDR3 sequence: CASSEGGQGGKAFF. Here the CDR3 DNA reads TGTGCCAGCTCAGAGGGAGGACAAGGGGGTAAAGCTTTCTTT.